The 23 T cell receptor beta chains below all came from one sample that was sequenced in a study of T cell changes during pregnancy in multiple sclerosis. Data came from immunoSEQ multiplex PCR; TCRdb stores just in-frame clones and leaves some out. The sample includes about 54,000 clones, about 90% of them seen just once. Specimen: peripheral blood, collected after pregnancy. The receptors derive from a female donor in good health, enrolled as a control in a pregnancy study.

The gene calls are TRBV2 and TRBJ1-5, with a tentative D call TRBD1 (5 bases). The CDR3 sequence is 13 residues long. From germline, CDR1 is SNHLY and CDR2 FYNNEI. V was pared by 8 bases and J by 8 bases, with 16 bases between. In nucleotides, the CDR3 is TGTGCCAGCCAAGGGGTCCGAAGGGAGCCCCAGCATTTT. It translates to CASQGVRREPQHF.

This clone has more than one count but fewer than ten. The V and J genes are TRBV28 and TRBJ2-7; perhaps TRBD1 as D (6 bases). CDR1 and CDR2 (germline): MDHEN, SYDVKM. This CDR3 comprises 13 residues. The germline V and J ends were trimmed by 10 bases and 2 bases, with 15 bases remaining between them. CDR3 DNA: TGTGCCACTCTTCGCGGACAGCCCTACGAGCAGTACTTC. Translation: CATLRGQPYEQYF.

The chain recombines TRBV6-5 with TRBJ2-7, with a tentative D call TRBD1 (6 bases). There are 14 residues in the CDR3. The V end lost 5 bases, the J end lost 0 bases, and 11 bases lay between the germline ends. The germline gives CDR1 MNHEY, CDR2 SVGAGI. The CDR3 DNA reads as TGTGCCAGCAGTCCACAGGGAAGCTCCTACGAGCAGTACTTC. This gives the protein CASSPQGSSYEQYF.

As DNA, the CDR3 is TGTGCCAGTAGACCAGGGGGAACTGGGGCCAACGTCCTGACTTTC. Its translation is CASRPGGTGANVLTF. V usage is TRBV19 and J usage is TRBJ2-6, with TRBD1 identical over 7 bases. The CDR3 is made up of 15 amino acids. Germline V CDR1 and CDR2: LNHDA, SQIVND (reference sequence). V lost 6 bases and J lost 2; bases outside the gene matches: 4.

The CDR3: CASSHRTAYEQYF. CDR3 in DNA: TGTGCCAGCAGCCATAGGACAGCCTACGAGCAGTACTTC. The V and J genes are TRBV14 and TRBJ2-7; D is possibly TRBD1 (6 bases). Trimming removed 3 bases at V and 2 bases at J, with 8 bases between. The CDR3 extends over 13 amino acids. From germline, CDR1 is SGHDN and CDR2 FVKESK. The full variable domain, in which reference TRBV14 and TRBJ2-7 provide the parts outside the CDR3, is EAGVTQFPSHSVIEKGQTVTLRCDPISGHDNLYWYRRVMGKEIKFLLHFVKESKQDESGMPNNRFLAERTGGTYSTLKVQPAELEDSGVYFCASSHRTAYEQYFGPGTRLTVT.

The chain carries TRBV25-1 and TRBJ1-6; TRBD1 aligns across 7 bases. V lost 3 bases, J lost 7 bases, and 6 bases stayed unmatched. The CDR3 covers 15 residues. Germline CDR1 is MGHDK and CDR2 is SYGVNS. CDR3 bases: TGTGCCAGCAGTGAGCAGACAGGGTACAATTCACCCCTCCACTTT. Protein product: CASSEQTGYNSPLHF.

The chain recombines TRBV5-6 with TRBJ1-1, with no clear D. The CDR3 runs to 9 residues. V was trimmed by 7 bases and J by 11 bases, leaving 9 bases between them. The germline V gene encodes CDR1 SGHDT and CDR2 YYEEEE. CDR3 protein: CASSRPAFF. The CDR3 DNA reads as TGTGCCAGCTCTAGGCCGGCTTTCTTT.

J is TRBJ2-5 and V is TRBV19; TRBD1 matches at 12 bases. The CDR3 length is 15 residues. J was trimmed by 4 bases and V by 5 bases; bases with no gene match: 5. Per germline, CDR1 LNHDA and CDR2 SQIVND (reference sequence). The CDR3 sequence: CASSSGQGAGETQYF. The CDR3 DNA reads as TGTGCCAGTAGTTCGGGACAGGGGGCGGGAGAGACCCAGTACTTC.

This clone was counted only a few times. The J gene is TRBJ1-1, the V gene TRBV29-1; 7 nucleotides match TRBD1. The J segment lost 1 base and the V segment lost 5 bases, leaving 7 bases of the junction unmatched. Germline values: CDR1 SQVTM, CDR2 ANQGSEA. The CDR3 covers 14 residues. The chain's CDR3 is CSVRVGQTNTEAFF. In nucleotides, the CDR3 is TGCAGCGTTCGAGTGGGACAGACGAACACTGAAGCTTTCTTT.

As for this clone: Sequence at one end of the junction differs from germline and may be a read error. This chain uses TRBV7-6 with TRBJ2-1, with TRBD2 identical over 8 bases. CDR1 and CDR2 (germline): SGHVS, FNYEAQ. The CDR3 has 16 amino acids. The CDR3: CASSLVSGSSYSEQFF. CDR3 bases: TGTGCCAGCAGCTTGGTAAGCGGGAGCTCCTACAGTGAGCAGTTCTTC.

J is TRBJ1-1 and V is TRBV30, with D possibly being TRBD1 (5 bases). Germline V gene lookup returns CDR1 GTSNPN and CDR2 SVGIG (reference sequence). V was cut by 4 bases and J by 7 bases, with 7 bases left in between. The CDR3 runs to 10 residues. CDR3 bases: TGTGCCTGGATCCAGGGTGAAGCTTTCTTT. Protein: CAWIQGEAFF.

The gene calls are TRBV6-5 and TRBJ1-1; 11 bases agree with TRBD1. V shed 3 bases, J shed 4 bases, and the junction held 1 base outside the gene matches. The CDR3 covers 14 residues. Germline V gives CDR1 MNHEY, CDR2 SVGAGI. The CDR3 sequence is CASSYGTGGTEAFF. DNA of the CDR3: TGTGCCAGCAGTTATGGGACAGGGGGCACTGAAGCTTTCTTT.

The chain recombines TRBV5-4 with TRBJ2-3; D ambiguous. Germline V gene sequence: CDR1 SGHNT, CDR2 YYREEE (reference sequence). The CDR3 covers 17 residues. Trimming stripped 0 bases from V and 0 bases from J, with 14 bases between. CDR3 region: CASSLAKFDSSTDTQYF. CDR3 bases: TGTGCCAGCAGCTTGGCCAAGTTTGACTCTAGCACAGATACGCAGTATTTT. Combining the CDR3 with reference TRBV5-4 and TRBJ2-3 gives the whole variable domain ETGVTQSPTHLIKTRGQQVTLRCSSQSGHNTVSWYQQALGQGPQFIFQYYREEENGRGNFPPRFSGLQFPNYSSELNVNALELDDSALYLCASSLAKFDSSTDTQYFGPGTRLTVL.

As DNA, the CDR3 is TGCGCCAGCTCGTTGGTAGGGGTCCTACGGTATGGCTACACCTTC. This codes for CASSLVGVLRYGYTF. The rearrangement links TRBV23-1 to TRBJ1-2; D is possibly TRBD1 (5 bases). TRBV23-1 has ORF status, its function being uncertain. This CDR3 has 15 amino acids. With 8 bases removed from V and 5 bases from J, the gap between germline ends came to 21 bases.

The chain joins TRBV18 to TRBJ1-2, with 9 bases fitting TRBD1. The CDR3 extends over 13 amino acids. Per the germline V gene, CDR1 is KGHSH and CDR2 is LQKENI. J was trimmed by 9 bases and V by 6 bases; bases with no gene match: 8. The chain's CDR3 is CASSETGGRRYTF. CDR3 DNA: TGTGCCAGCTCGGAGACAGGGGGAAGGCGCTACACCTTC.

The chain joins TRBV7-2 to TRBJ2-7, with 10 bases identical to TRBD1. The CDR3 length is 14 residues. Trimming removed 3 bases from V and 5 bases from J; junction bases left unmatched: 4. CDR1 and CDR2 (germline): SGHTA, FQGNSA. CDR3 in DNA: TGTGCCAGCAGCTTCGGGGACAGGGGCGACGAGCAGTACTTC. Its translation is CASSFGDRGDEQYF.

The chain joins TRBV2 to TRBJ2-1, with 13 bases identical to TRBD2. Germline loops: CDR1 SNHLY, CDR2 FYNNEI. The J segment lost 7 bases and the V segment lost 6 bases, leaving 12 bases of the junction unmatched. The CDR3 is 17 residues long. This chain's CDR3 is CASRGELAGGPLNEQFF. CDR3 DNA: TGTGCCAGCAGGGGGGAACTAGCGGGGGGGCCTTTGAATGAGCAGTTCTTC.

The rearrangement joins TRBV5-1 to TRBJ2-5, with 11 bases lining up with TRBD2. Germline CDR1 and CDR2: SGHRS and YFSETQ. This CDR3 region has 15 residues. V lost 4 bases and J lost 5; bases outside the gene matches: 7. The CDR3 loop is CASSVLSGGDETQYF. As DNA, the CDR3 is TGCGCCAGCAGCGTTCTTAGCGGGGGGGACGAGACCCAGTACTTC.

This chain connects TRBV18 to TRBJ2-2; the D gene is possibly TRBD1 (6 bases). Trimming stripped 3 bases from V and 1 base from J, with 9 bases between. There are 15 residues in the CDR3. Germline loops: CDR1 KGHSH, CDR2 LQKENI. In DNA, the CDR3 is TGTGCCAGCTCACCCTCACAGGGGAACACCGGGGAGCTGTTTTTT. This sequence encodes CASSPSQGNTGELFF.

The chain couples TRBV5-4 to TRBJ2-5; perhaps TRBD1 as D (6 bases). CDR1 and CDR2 from the germline V gene are SGHNT and YYREEE (reference sequence). The CDR3 runs 14 residues. The V and J ends lost 0 bases and 2 bases respectively, with 8 bases between them. The CDR3 DNA reads as TGTGCCAGCAGCTTGGGACAGGAACAAGAGACCCAGTACTTC. Residues: CASSLGQEQETQYF.

V gene TRBV27 combines with J gene TRBJ1-5; weak D call: TRBD1 (5 bases). This CDR3 is 16 amino acids long. Germline CDR1 MNHEY, CDR2 SMNVEV (reference sequence). The ends were cut back, 8 bases at V and 1 base at J, with 18 bases in the middle. Written as DNA, the CDR3 is TGTGCCAGCCGAAGTGGGGGAGGGTCAAGCAATCAGCCCCAGCATTTT. Its translation: CASRSGGGSSNQPQHF.

The chain recombines TRBV27 with TRBJ1-4; D is unresolved. The V gene lost 3 bases and the J gene lost 4 bases, with 9 bases spanning the gap. Germline V lookup: CDR1 MNHEY, CDR2 SMNVEV (reference sequence). The CDR3 contains 14 residues. CDR3 sequence reads: CASSFRQFNEKLFF. The DNA of the CDR3 is TGTGCCAGCAGTTTCAGGCAGTTTAATGAAAAACTGTTTTTT.

The chain is built from TRBV6-5 and TRBJ2-5; D unclear. The CDR3 is made up of 14 amino acids. The V end was cut by 2 bases, the J end by 2 bases, with 9 bases between. CDR1 and CDR2 (germline): MNHEY, SVGAGI. CDR3 loop: CASSYRRSQETQYF. The CDR3, as DNA: TGTGCCAGCAGTTACCGACGGAGTCAAGAGACCCAGTACTTC.